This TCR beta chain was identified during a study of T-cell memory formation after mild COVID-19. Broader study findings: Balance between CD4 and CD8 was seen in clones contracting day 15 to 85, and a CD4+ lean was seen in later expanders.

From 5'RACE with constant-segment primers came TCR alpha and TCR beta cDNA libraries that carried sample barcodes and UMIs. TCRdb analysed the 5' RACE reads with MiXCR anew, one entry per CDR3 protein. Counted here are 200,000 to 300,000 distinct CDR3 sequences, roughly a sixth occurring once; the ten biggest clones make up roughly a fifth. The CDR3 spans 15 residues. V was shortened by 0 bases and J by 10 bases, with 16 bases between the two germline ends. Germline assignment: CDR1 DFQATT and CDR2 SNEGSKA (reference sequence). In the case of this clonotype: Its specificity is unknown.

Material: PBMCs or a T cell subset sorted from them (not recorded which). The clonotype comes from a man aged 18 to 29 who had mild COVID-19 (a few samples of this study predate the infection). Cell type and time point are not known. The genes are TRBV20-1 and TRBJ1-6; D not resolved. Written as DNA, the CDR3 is TGCAGTGCTAGAGAGCCTTCGACGGGCAGCTCACCCCTCCACTTT. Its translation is CSAREPSTGSSPLHF.